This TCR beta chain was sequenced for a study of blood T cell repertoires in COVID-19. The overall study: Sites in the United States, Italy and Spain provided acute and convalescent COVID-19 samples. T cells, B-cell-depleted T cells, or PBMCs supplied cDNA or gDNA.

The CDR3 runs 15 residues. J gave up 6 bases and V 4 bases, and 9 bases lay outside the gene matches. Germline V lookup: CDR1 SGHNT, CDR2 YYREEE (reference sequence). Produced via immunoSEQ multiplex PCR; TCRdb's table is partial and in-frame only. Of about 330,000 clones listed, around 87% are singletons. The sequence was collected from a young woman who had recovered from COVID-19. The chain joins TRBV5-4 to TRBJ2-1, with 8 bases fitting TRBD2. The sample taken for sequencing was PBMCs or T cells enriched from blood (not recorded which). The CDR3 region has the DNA TGTGCCAGCAGCCCCGGGGGGGCCGTAGGCAATGAGCAGTTCTTC. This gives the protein CASSPGGAVGNEQFF.